A selection of T cell receptor beta chains follows, all from one sample in a study of blood T cells in healthy people across ages. TCRdb ran MiXCR on the 5' RACE reads and lists one entry per CDR3 protein. The sample shows roughly 1,000,000 distinct CDR3 sequences, about 25% of them seen only once. This same sample was also part of a study on T cells of mothers and their children.

Sequenced material: blood. These receptors came from a girl aged 2 to 10 in good health. Each CDR3 is given with its conserved first and last residue. Fields, in order: J gene, V gene, CDR3 protein.

j_gene: TRBJ2-4; v_gene: TRBV2; CDR3aa: CASSESWRLNIQYF
j_gene: TRBJ2-3; v_gene: TRBV4-3; CDR3aa: CASSPSAGGWNTQYF
j_gene: TRBJ2-7; v_gene: TRBV29-1; CDR3aa: CSVRDSRTYEQYF
j_gene: -; v_gene: TRBV12-3/TRBV12-4; CDR3aa: CASSFSSTSHYEQYF
j_gene: TRBJ2-1; v_gene: TRBV11-2; CDR3aa: CASSLVPGTSGSRGSYNEQFF
j_gene: TRBJ2-7; v_gene: TRBV7-2; CDR3aa: CASSLDRGIPYEQYF
j_gene: TRBJ2-7; v_gene: TRBV7-8; CDR3aa: CASSLLAGAEQYF
j_gene: TRBJ2-3; v_gene: TRBV14; CDR3aa: CASSQVRGRGGPTDTQYF
j_gene: TRBJ1-4; v_gene: TRBV19; CDR3aa: CASRGRTNEKLFF
j_gene: TRBJ2-5; v_gene: TRBV11-2; CDR3aa: CASSSPYGLAGSETQYF
j_gene: TRBJ2-5; v_gene: TRBV24-1; CDR3aa: CATSDWKGRGGQETQYF
j_gene: TRBJ2-3; v_gene: TRBV4-1; CDR3aa: CASSQKSVGRVDTQYF
j_gene: TRBJ2-3; v_gene: TRBV6-1; CDR3aa: CASRPRLAGVRADTQYF
j_gene: -; v_gene: TRBV28; CDR3aa: CASSPRLGGEYEQYF
j_gene: TRBJ2-1; v_gene: TRBV7-9; CDR3aa: CASSPRDGTSYNEQFF
j_gene: TRBJ2-5; v_gene: TRBV7-9; CDR3aa: CASSVRGVRETQYF
j_gene: TRBJ2-1; v_gene: TRBV12-3/TRBV12-4; CDR3aa: CASTPGRPGIPNEQFF
j_gene: TRBJ2-7; v_gene: TRBV28; CDR3aa: CASSLMNIYEQYF
j_gene: TRBJ2-7; v_gene: TRBV7-2; CDR3aa: CASSFGLGNEQYF
j_gene: TRBJ2-1; v_gene: TRBV6-4; CDR3aa: CASSDSTGGNSNEQFF
j_gene: -; v_gene: TRBV6-5; CDR3aa: CASNLGHEQFF
j_gene: TRBJ2-3; v_gene: TRBV3-1; CDR3aa: CASSQTYGGALDTQYF
j_gene: TRBJ2-4; v_gene: TRBV5-4; CDR3aa: CASSLNTENIQYF
j_gene: TRBJ1-1; v_gene: TRBV4-1; CDR3aa: CASSLMGDEAFF
j_gene: TRBJ2-1; v_gene: TRBV4-3; CDR3aa: CASSHLSGGKHEQFF
j_gene: TRBJ2-5; v_gene: TRBV5-1; CDR3aa: CASSLAPFQETQYF
j_gene: TRBJ2-3; v_gene: TRBV27; CDR3aa: CASSLSFSSGWDTQYF
j_gene: TRBJ2-7; v_gene: TRBV12-5; CDR3aa: CASASGRAYEQYF
j_gene: TRBJ2-7; v_gene: TRBV7-2; CDR3aa: CASSLGGGAVYEQYF
j_gene: TRBJ2-5; v_gene: TRBV3-1; CDR3aa: CASSPQTLQETQYF
j_gene: TRBJ2-7; v_gene: TRBV4-3; CDR3aa: CASSQRTGDYEQYF
j_gene: TRBJ2-2; v_gene: TRBV7-7; CDR3aa: CASSLGTGNTGELFF
j_gene: TRBJ1-6; v_gene: TRBV3-1; CDR3aa: CASRRDFGRAVPSPLHF
j_gene: TRBJ2-2; v_gene: TRBV19; CDR3aa: CASLGQNTGELFF
j_gene: TRBJ2-1; v_gene: TRBV7-9; CDR3aa: CASSLPGGPGNEQFF
j_gene: TRBJ1-1; v_gene: TRBV29-1; CDR3aa: CSVRQDQYPREAFF
j_gene: TRBJ1-6; v_gene: TRBV7-9; CDR3aa: CASSATGPNNSPLHF
j_gene: TRBJ2-7; v_gene: TRBV9; CDR3aa: CASSVGAEQYF
j_gene: TRBJ2-7; v_gene: TRBV4-1; CDR3aa: CASSPNVGVIYEQYF
j_gene: TRBJ2-1; v_gene: TRBV4-1; CDR3aa: CASSPPTDYNEQFF
j_gene: TRBJ1-6; v_gene: TRBV9; CDR3aa: CASSVREGNSPLHF
j_gene: TRBJ2-5; v_gene: TRBV3-1; CDR3aa: CASSQALAAKETQYF
j_gene: TRBJ2-5; v_gene: TRBV12-3/TRBV12-4; CDR3aa: CASRRDRAGETQYF
j_gene: TRBJ2-1; v_gene: TRBV10-3; CDR3aa: CAISGPAGGSDNEQFF
j_gene: TRBJ2-1; v_gene: TRBV7-8; CDR3aa: CASSSTGGGHNEQFF
j_gene: TRBJ1-4; v_gene: TRBV12-3/TRBV12-4; CDR3aa: CASTGQGSYEKLFF
j_gene: TRBJ2-5; v_gene: TRBV12-3/TRBV12-4; CDR3aa: CASSHDRDLQETQYF
j_gene: -; v_gene: TRBV7-2; CDR3aa: CASSLEGLFEQFF
j_gene: TRBJ1-2; v_gene: TRBV2; CDR3aa: CASSEDRLRGYTF
j_gene: TRBJ2-7; v_gene: TRBV29-1; CDR3aa: CSVRGQTYEQYF
j_gene: -; v_gene: TRBV29-1; CDR3aa: CSVKQRDVNNEQFF
j_gene: -; v_gene: TRBV24-1; CDR3aa: CATSRRGQTPYEQYF
j_gene: TRBJ1-6; v_gene: TRBV28; CDR3aa: CASSRMSEGYSPLHF
j_gene: TRBJ2-7; v_gene: TRBV11-2; CDR3aa: CASSLSPISSYEQYF